This T cell receptor (beta chain) was recorded in a study of type 1 and type 2 diabetes patients. About the research overall: The whole study generated about 18 million paired-end reads.

Standard classification criteria confirmed type 1 or type 2 diabetes in all patients. Ten milliliters of peripheral blood were collected from each participant. The PCR template was genomic DNA. The TCR beta CDR3 region was amplified using 30 forward and 13 reverse primers. TCRdb re-derived calls from the multiplex PCR reads in MiXCR, one entry per CDR3 protein. The data show 280,000 or so distinct CDR3 sequences, around 47% seen once. On this clonotype itself: Its target is not known.

General study points: Between type 2 diabetes and control samples, V and J usage averaged around 0.97 correlation.

The length of the CDR3 is 13 residues. V lost 5 bases to trimming and J lost 3 bases; unmatched junction nucleotides: 7. Germline assignment: CDR1 GTSNPN and CDR2 SVGIG (reference sequence). The receptor comes from a man aged 18 to 30 with type 2 diabetes. The sample consisted of peripheral blood mononuclear cells (PBMCs). The J gene is TRBJ2-7, the V gene TRBV30; 7 bases agree with TRBD2. The CDR3 nucleotides are TGTGCCTGGCAGCGGGAATTTCGCTACGAGCAGTACTTC. Amino acids: CAWQREFRYEQYF.